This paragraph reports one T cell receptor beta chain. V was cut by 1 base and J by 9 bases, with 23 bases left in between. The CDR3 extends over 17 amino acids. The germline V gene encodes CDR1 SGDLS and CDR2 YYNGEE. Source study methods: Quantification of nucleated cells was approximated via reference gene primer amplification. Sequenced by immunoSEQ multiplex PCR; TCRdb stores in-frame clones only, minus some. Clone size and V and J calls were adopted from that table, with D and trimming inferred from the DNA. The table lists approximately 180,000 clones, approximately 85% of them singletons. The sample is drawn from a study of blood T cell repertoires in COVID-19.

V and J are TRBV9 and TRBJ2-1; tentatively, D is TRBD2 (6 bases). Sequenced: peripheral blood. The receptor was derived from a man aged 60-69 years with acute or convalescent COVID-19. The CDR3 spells CASSVLPSAGLIGEQFF. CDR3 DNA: TGTGCCAGCAGCGTACTTCCTTCGGCGGGACTCATCGGTGAGCAGTTCTTC.